This T cell receptor beta chain was found in a study of T cell repertoires in cytomegalovirus infection. Study as a whole: HLA-B-restricted CMV epitopes that are well studied were used alongside recently identified HLA-C-restricted ones.

TCRdb used MiXCR to reprocess the reads, holding one entry per CDR3 protein. Here the sample spans approximately 280,000 distinct CDR3 sequences, 22% being singletons. The CDR3 loop spans 16 amino acids. Germline CDR1 and CDR2: ENHRY and SYGVKD. With 2 bases clipped from V and 4 bases from J, the junction kept 6 bases outside the gene matches. Concerning this clonotype itself: Its antigen is unknown.

This clonotype was sampled from a human donor in good health (CMV status not recorded). Some clones in this sample may be carry-over from other donors' samples. Sequenced here: cultured PBMCs, sampled from culture after CMV antigen stimulation. The rearrangement links TRBV10-3 to TRBJ1-2, with TRBD1 identical over 11 bases. The CDR3, as DNA: TGTGCCATCAGTGAGGGACAGGGGGCTCAAGTCTATGGCTACACCTTC. Its translation is CAISEGQGAQVYGYTF.